The 14 T cell receptor beta chains presented below share a single source sample, sequenced in a study of CD8 T cells in ankylosing spondylitis. TCRdb re-called the 5' RACE reads through MiXCR, storing one row per CDR3 protein. The sample consists of under 450,000 distinct CDR3 sequences, 20% to 25% of them appearing once. Material: blood, either unsorted or a sorted T cell fraction (not recorded which). These receptor sequences come from a male donor with ankylosing spondylitis or in good health (not recorded which).

The chain uses TRBV7-6 and TRBJ2-7, with TRBD1 matching over 9 bases. CDR1 is SGHVS and CDR2 is FNYEAQ in the germline V gene. V gave up 4 bases and J gave up 0 bases; unmatched junction bases: 7. The CDR3 has 16 residues. CDR3 DNA: TGTGCCAGCAGCTCGACCGGGACAGGGAGCTCCTACGAGCAGTACTTC. It translates to CASSSTGTGSSYEQYF.

The rearrangement joins TRBV5-6 to TRBJ2-7, with D hard to call. Germline lookup yields CDR1 SGHDT and CDR2 YYEEEE. This CDR3 is 16 amino acids long. Between the trimmed V and J ends, which lost 4 bases and 0 bases, there was a span of 17 bases. The CDR3 nucleotides are TGTGCCAGCAGCCTAAGGACCACGCTCAGCTCCTACGAGCAGTACTTC. It specifies CASSLRTTLSSYEQYF.

The chain recombines TRBV7-9 with TRBJ2-5; D is perhaps TRBD2 (7 bases). V lost 6 bases to trimming and J lost 5 bases, with 19 bases between them. CDR3 size: 15 residues. CDR1 and CDR2 from the germline V gene are SEHNR and FQNEAQ (reference sequence). As DNA, the CDR3 is TGTGCCAGCAGTTCCTACAGGGAGGGCCGGGAGACCCAGTACTTC. Encoded protein: CASSSYREGRETQYF.

This clonotype was detected a few times. The V call is TRBV7-9, the J call TRBJ1-2; the D is unclear. CDR3 length: 14 residues. Trimming removed 1 base from V and 4 bases from J, with 10 bases in between. Per germline, CDR1 SEHNR and CDR2 FQNEAQ (reference sequence). The CDR3 region has the DNA TGTGCCAGCAGCTTAGGCTCGGAATTCTATGGCTACACCTTC. Amino acid sequence: CASSLGSEFYGYTF.

The chain uses TRBV10-2 and TRBJ2-3; TRBD2 is a possible D gene (6 bases). V dropped 6 bases and J dropped 2 bases, with 6 bases sitting between them. The CDR3 spans 12 residues. Looked up from germline, CDR1 is WSHSY and CDR2 is SAAADI. In DNA form, the CDR3 reads TGCGCCAGCAGGGACTACACAGATACGCAGTATTTT. It specifies CASRDYTDTQYF.

V gene TRBV12-3 or TRBV12-4 combines with J gene TRBJ2-2; 8 nucleotides agree with TRBD1. The CDR3 totals 14 residues. Trimming took 7 bases from V and 4 from J; bases not matched to a gene: 5. As DNA, the CDR3 is TGTGCCAGCATTGGCAGGGGGCCCACCGGGGAGCTGTTTTTT. It encodes CASIGRGPTGELFF.

Of note for this clonotype: At one end the junction does not follow the germline gene, possibly because of a read error. This chain connects TRBV12-3 or TRBV12-4 to TRBJ2-3; 9 positions match TRBD2. The CDR3 sequence is 15 residues long. The CDR3 DNA sequence: TGTGCCAGCAGTGTAGCGGGGGATCTCACAGATACGCAGTATTTT. Translation gives CASSVAGDLTDTQYF.

This chain joins TRBV3-1 and TRBJ2-7; weak D call: TRBD2 (6 bases). There are 14 residues in the CDR3. V lost 3 bases and J lost 3, with 12 bases in between. The germline gives CDR1 LGHDT, CDR2 YNNKEL (reference sequence). In DNA form, the CDR3 reads TGTGCCAGCAGCCACGGGAGCGGCAGCTACGAGCAGTACTTC. This sequence encodes CASSHGSGSYEQYF.

The chain combines TRBV29-1 with TRBJ1-2, with D uncertain. Between the trimmed V and J ends, which lost 7 bases and 3 bases, there was a span of 9 bases. The CDR3 totals 11 residues. Germline V gene sequence: CDR1 SQVTM, CDR2 ANQGSEA. The CDR3 region has the DNA TGCAGCGAGGGCACCGACTATGGCTACACCTTC. Translating gives CSEGTDYGYTF.

This chain links TRBV7-9 with TRBJ1-4; D unclear. The V gene's germline CDR1 is SEHNR and CDR2 FQNEAQ (reference sequence). This CDR3 contains 11 residues. The V and J ends lost 6 bases and 12 bases respectively, with 11 bases between them. CDR3 DNA sequence: TGTGCCAGCAGTTTTACCGGGCAACTGTTTTTT. Translation gives CASSFTGQLFF.

This clonotype has more than one count but fewer than ten. The chain joins TRBV6-6 to TRBJ2-1; a possible D gene is TRBD1 (6 bases). Germline CDR1 is MNHNY and CDR2 is SVGAGI (reference sequence). The CDR3 consists of 13 residues. Trimming left V 4 bases short and J 4 bases short, with 8 bases between. The chain's CDR3 is CASSWDIYNEQFF. The CDR3 region has the DNA TGTGCCAGCAGTTGGGACATTTACAATGAGCAGTTCTTC.

V and J are TRBV7-2 and TRBJ2-3; TRBD1 agrees at 7 bases. Germline CDR1 reads SGHTA; CDR2 reads FQGNSA. V was clipped by 5 bases and J by 4 bases; unmatched bases: 12. The CDR3 has 16 amino acids. The CDR3 bases are TGTGCCAGCAGCAACTTCCCTAACAGGGGAGCAGATACGCAGTATTTT. Translation: CASSNFPNRGADTQYF.

This clonotype was observed a handful of times. This rearrangement joins TRBV3-1 to TRBJ2-1; D unresolved. This CDR3 contains 13 residues. The germline V gene encodes CDR1 LGHDT and CDR2 YNNKEL (reference sequence). The V and J ends lost 3 bases and 4 bases respectively, with 7 bases between them. CDR3 amino acids: CASSQLKYNEQFF. CDR3 DNA: TGTGCCAGCAGCCAGCTCAAGTACAATGAGCAGTTCTTC.

The CDR3 DNA reads TGTGCCAGCAGCTTTCCTACCAAGACAGTCTCCTACGAGCAGTACTTC. Translation: CASSFPTKTVSYEQYF. The chain uses TRBV7-8 and TRBJ2-7; D possibly corresponds to TRBD1 (5 bases). Trimming removed 3 bases from V and 0 bases from J, with 15 bases in between. Germline assignment: CDR1 SGHVS and CDR2 FQNEAQ. The CDR3 contains 16 residues. The entire variable domain, with the rest obtained from reference TRBV7-8 and TRBJ2-7, is as follows: GAGVSQSPRYKVAKRGQDVALRCDPISGHVSLFWYQQALGQGPEFLTYFQNEAQLDKSGLPSDRFFAERPEGSVSTLKIQRTQQEDSAVYLCASSFPTKTVSYEQYFGPGTRLTVT.